This T cell receptor (beta chain) was recorded in a study of blood T cell repertoires in COVID-19. On the study more broadly: Some COVID-19 samples were acute and others convalescent; all came from the United States, Italy and Spain. Nucleic acid was either cDNA or gDNA, and it came from T cells, B-cell-depleted T cells, or PBMCs.

Looked up from germline, CDR1 is SGHVS and CDR2 is FQNEAQ. The V and J ends lost 2 bases and 7 bases, in that order; junction bases with no gene match: 4. The CDR3 loop spans 15 amino acids. Clones were read by immunoSEQ multiplex PCR, and TCRdb kept only the in-frame ones, dropping some. The table lists around 76,000 clones, 80% to 90% of them singletons. The sample taken for sequencing was peripheral blood. The sequence came from a man in his sixties with acute or convalescent COVID-19. This rearrangement joins TRBV7-8 to TRBJ1-4, with TRBD1 matching 10 bases. CDR3 nucleotide sequence: TGTGCCAGCAGCTTACCGACAGGGGGCTTTGAAAAACTGTTTTTT. This sequence encodes CASSLPTGGFEKLFF.